These T cell receptor beta chains were read from a single sample in a study of blood T cell repertoires in COVID-19. This table comes from immunoSEQ multiplex PCR, and its TCRdb copy is limited to in-frame clones, with some not included. The sample has approximately 290,000 clones, 80% to 90% seen once. The sample was PBMCs or T cells enriched from blood (not recorded which). The origin of the receptors is a woman aged 25-40 years who had recovered from COVID-19. Each CDR3 is given without its conserved first and last residue. Each record gives: V gene, J gene, CDR3 protein.

TRBV15,TRBJ1-5,ATSRDRDSGNQPQH
TRBV11-2,TRBJ1-1,ASSFIRGSNTEAF
TRBV3-1/TRBV3-2,TRBJ2-2,ASSPGGPVTGELF
TRBV5-4,TRBJ2-1,ASRDRGATYNEQF
TRBV5-6,TRBJ2-1,ASTFGQYNEQF
TRBV9,TRBJ2-3,ASSVGFLGRTDTQY
TRBV10-2,TRBJ1-5,ASTLTGGSNQPQH
TRBV5-1,TRBJ2-2,ASSLKAGGPRGGELF
TRBV27,TRBJ1-5,ASSPTDYSNQPQH
TRBV5-1,TRBJ1-2,ASSLEGGRGGYT
TRBV28,TRBJ2-4,ASSFAIGQGATKNIQY
TRBV10-2,TRBJ2-1,ASSRGLADYNEQF
TRBV7-2,TRBJ2-3,ASSLGTSGSSMY
TRBV28,TRBJ1-6,ASSLRFNSPLH
TRBV4-1,TRBJ2-7,ASSQAWTGLYEQY
TRBV18,TRBJ2-3,ASSPDRGTADTQY
TRBV16,TRBJ1-5,ASSRADSNQPQH
TRBV27,TRBJ1-2,ASSFLSQGSIPISHYGYT
TRBV28,TRBJ1-2,ASYGQNPRKLY
TRBV12-3/TRBV12-4,TRBJ2-1,ASSLAGNEQF
TRBV27,TRBJ2-7,ASGQGTSGAYEQY
TRBV9,TRBJ1-2,ASSVARRRSNYGYT
TRBV7-9,TRBJ2-7,ASSHSSLGTPGSYEQY
TRBV7-9,TRBJ1-1,ASSWWGRKDTEAF
TRBV11-2,TRBJ1-2,ASSAAEDYGYT
TRBV11-2,TRBJ1-4,ASSFGGREKLF
TRBV28,TRBJ2-7,ASSLLSGTGSQLVYEQY
TRBV5-6,TRBJ1-1,ASSFYEGWDTEAF
TRBV7-9,TRBJ2-5,ASSLKTRHETQY
TRBV2,TRBJ1-1,ASRGRQGAGPHTEAF
TRBV18,TRBJ2-7,ASSTDRTSYEQY
TRBV19,TRBJ1-5,ASKGQINQPQH
TRBV11-2,TRBJ1-3,ASSPPGGRNTIY
TRBV7-9,TRBJ2-3,ASSQGVFSTDTQY
TRBV4-1,TRBJ2-1,ASSQLGSSYNEQF
TRBV27,TRBJ1-6,ASSSYLRGREESPLH
TRBV28,TRBJ1-2,ASSLPRGDYGYT
TRBV6-5,TRBJ1-1,ASKREGVEAF
TRBV5-1,TRBJ1-1,ASTGEHTEAF
TRBV5-1,TRBJ2-2,ASSPGILDREYTGELF
TRBV28,TRBJ2-7,ASSRTGVSYEQY
TRBV28,TRBJ2-7,ASSLGPGEGYEQY
TRBV18,TRBJ1-1,ASSAGTPIEAF
TRBV28,TRBJ2-7,ASSPSLGGQY
TRBV7-2,TRBJ1-1,ASSLVVGGGTEAF
TRBV5-4,TRBJ1-2,ASSLEGGEGGYT
TRBV7-9,TRBJ1-3,ASSFTWDISGNTIY
TRBV2,TRBJ1-4,ASTRDRDSSVLGEKLF
TRBV2,TRBJ1-5,ASSEWTGWDQPQH
TRBV28,TRBJ2-7,ASSGRGFGSYEQY
TRBV19,TRBJ1-5,ASSTRQGQGVGNQPQH
TRBV28,TRBJ1-6,ASSSHPTGDSPLH
TRBV19,TRBJ2-6,ASRQGVGANVLT
TRBV5-1,TRBJ2-2,ASRPLAGGPGELF
TRBV7-9,TRBJ1-1,ASSTHGPYTEAF
TRBV14,TRBJ1-2,ASSQDSGGFYGYT
TRBV5-5,TRBJ1-3,ASSLTENQVERRDTIY
TRBV5-6,TRBJ2-7,ASSLKAGLTYEQY
TRBV5-1,TRBJ1-1,ASSLAQQGAGTEAF